The clone carrying this T cell receptor beta chain was seen ten or more times. Its specificity is not known. Germline CDR1 reads MNHEY; CDR2 reads SVGAGI. The CDR3 is 14 residues long. V shed 3 bases and J 1 base; nucleotides not matched to a gene: 0. These data come from a study of regulatory T cells in long-lasting Graves disease. The time point here: newly diagnosed GD, antithyroid drugs for less than 3 months. PBMCs provided the RNA from which the TCR library was made. Patients hailed from an endocrinology department in Xi'an, China. A peripheral blood sample, nine milliliters in volume, was drawn into EDTA tubes. iRepertoire HTBI primers and Arm-PCR of CDR3 regions built TCR beta libraries. TCRdb recomputed calls from the multiplex PCR reads with MiXCR, one row per CDR3 protein. The table has about 470,000 distinct CDR3 sequences, roughly 16% seen once; the top ten hold 9.5% to 15%. Findings and caveats of the study: Persistent Graves' patients showed less TCR diversity than newly diagnosed ones.

This same sample was also taken into another study, of T cells in Graves' hyperthyroidism and ophthalmopathy. That paper states: Participants, patients aged 18 to 65, had newly diagnosed hyperthyroidism with a duration under 2 months.

The specimen comprised peripheral blood mononuclear cells (PBMCs), sampled at new diagnosis, from a patient treated with antithyroid drugs. The V gene is TRBV6-5, the J gene TRBJ2-7; 10 nucleotides line up with TRBD2. The TCR originated in a man aged 40-49 years with Graves disease. DNA for the CDR3: TGTGCCAGCAGTTATAGCGGGGGGTCCTACGAGCAGTACTTC. It codes for CASSYSGGSYEQYF.